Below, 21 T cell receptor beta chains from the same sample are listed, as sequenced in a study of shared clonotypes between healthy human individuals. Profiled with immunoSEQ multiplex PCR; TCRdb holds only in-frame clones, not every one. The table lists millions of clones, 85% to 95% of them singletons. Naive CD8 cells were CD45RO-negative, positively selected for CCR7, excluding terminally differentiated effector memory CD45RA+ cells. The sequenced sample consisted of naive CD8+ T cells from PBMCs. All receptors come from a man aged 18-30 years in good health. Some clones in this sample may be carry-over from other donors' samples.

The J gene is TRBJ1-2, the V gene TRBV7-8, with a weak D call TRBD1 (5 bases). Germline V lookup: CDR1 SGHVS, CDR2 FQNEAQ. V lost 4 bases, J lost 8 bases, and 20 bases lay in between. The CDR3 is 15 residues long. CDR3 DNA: TGTGCCAGCAGCTCCGAGCCGTTCGGGGGAAAGGGCTACACCTTC. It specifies CASSSEPFGGKGYTF.

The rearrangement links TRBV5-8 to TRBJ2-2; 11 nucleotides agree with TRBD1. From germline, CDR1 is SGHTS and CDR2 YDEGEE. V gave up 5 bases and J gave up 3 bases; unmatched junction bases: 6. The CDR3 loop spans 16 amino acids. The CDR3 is CASRGTGGKDTGELFF. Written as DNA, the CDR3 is TGTGCCAGCAGGGGGACAGGGGGAAAGGACACCGGGGAGCTGTTTTTT.

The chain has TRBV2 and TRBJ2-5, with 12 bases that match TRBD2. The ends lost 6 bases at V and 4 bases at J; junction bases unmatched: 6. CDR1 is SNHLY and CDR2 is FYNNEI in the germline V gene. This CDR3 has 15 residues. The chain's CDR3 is CASSVTSGRSETQYF. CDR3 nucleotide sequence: TGTGCCAGCAGCGTGACTAGCGGGAGATCAGAGACCCAGTACTTC.

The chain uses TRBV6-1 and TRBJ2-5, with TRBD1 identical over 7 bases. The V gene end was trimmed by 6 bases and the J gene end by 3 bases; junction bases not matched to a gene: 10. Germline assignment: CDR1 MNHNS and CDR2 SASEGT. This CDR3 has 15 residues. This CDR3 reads CASRNDRDHEETQYF. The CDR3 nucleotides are TGTGCCAGCAGAAATGACAGGGATCATGAAGAGACCCAGTACTTC.

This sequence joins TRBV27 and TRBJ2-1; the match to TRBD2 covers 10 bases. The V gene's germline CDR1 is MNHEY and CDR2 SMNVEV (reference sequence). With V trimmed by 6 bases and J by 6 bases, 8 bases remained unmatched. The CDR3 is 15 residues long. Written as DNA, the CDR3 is TGTGCCAGCAGCCTAGCGGGAGTGTTTTCCAATGAGCAGTTCTTC. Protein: CASSLAGVFSNEQFF.

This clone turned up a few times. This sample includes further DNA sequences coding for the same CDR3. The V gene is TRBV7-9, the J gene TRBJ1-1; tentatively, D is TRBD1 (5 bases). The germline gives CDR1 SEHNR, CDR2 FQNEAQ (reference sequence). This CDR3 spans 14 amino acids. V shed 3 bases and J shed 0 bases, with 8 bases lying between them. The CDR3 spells CASSLQGLNTEAFF. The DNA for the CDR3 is TGTGCCAGCAGCTTGCAGGGACTGAACACTGAAGCTTTCTTT. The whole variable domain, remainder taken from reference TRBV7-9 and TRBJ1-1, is DTGVSQNPRHKITKRGQNVTFRCDPISEHNRLYWYRQTLGQGPEFLTYFQNEAQLEKSRLLSDRFSAERPKGSFSTLEIQRTEQGDSAMYLCASSLQGLNTEAFFGQGTRLTVV.

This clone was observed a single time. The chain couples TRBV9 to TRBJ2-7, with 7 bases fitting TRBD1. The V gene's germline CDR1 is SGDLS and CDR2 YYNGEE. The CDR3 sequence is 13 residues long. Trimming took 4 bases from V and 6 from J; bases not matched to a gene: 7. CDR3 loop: CASSFRQGSEQYF. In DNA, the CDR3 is TGTGCCAGCAGCTTTCGACAGGGCTCCGAGCAGTACTTC.

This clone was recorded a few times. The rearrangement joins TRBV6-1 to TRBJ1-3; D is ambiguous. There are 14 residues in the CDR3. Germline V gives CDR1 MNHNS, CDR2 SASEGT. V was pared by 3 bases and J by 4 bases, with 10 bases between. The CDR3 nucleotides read TGTGCCAGCAGTGAGTCGGGGTGGGGAAACACCATATATTTT. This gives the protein CASSESGWGNTIYF.

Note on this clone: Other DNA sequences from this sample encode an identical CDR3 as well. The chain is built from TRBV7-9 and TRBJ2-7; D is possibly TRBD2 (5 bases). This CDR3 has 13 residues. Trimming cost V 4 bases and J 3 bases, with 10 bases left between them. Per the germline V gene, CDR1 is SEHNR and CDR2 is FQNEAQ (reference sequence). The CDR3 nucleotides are TGTGCCAGCAGCTCCCCGGCGGGCTACGAGCAGTACTTC. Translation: CASSSPAGYEQYF.

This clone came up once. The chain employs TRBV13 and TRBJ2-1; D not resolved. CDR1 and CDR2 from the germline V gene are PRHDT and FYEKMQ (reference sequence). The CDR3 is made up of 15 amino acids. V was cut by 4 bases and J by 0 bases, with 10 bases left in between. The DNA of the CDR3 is TGTGCCAGCAGCTCCCGTCAGGTCTCCTACAATGAGCAGTTCTTC. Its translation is CASSSRQVSYNEQFF. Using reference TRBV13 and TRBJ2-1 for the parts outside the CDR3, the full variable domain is AAGVIQSPRHLIKEKRETATLKCYPIPRHDTVYWYQQGPGQDPQFLISFYEKMQSDKGSIPDRFSAQQFSDYHSELNMSSLELGDSALYFCASSSRQVSYNEQFFGPGTRLTVL.

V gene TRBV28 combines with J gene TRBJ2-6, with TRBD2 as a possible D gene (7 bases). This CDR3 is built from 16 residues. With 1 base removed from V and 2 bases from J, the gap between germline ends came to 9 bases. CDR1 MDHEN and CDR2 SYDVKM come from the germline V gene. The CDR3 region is CASSLFGGPGANVLTF. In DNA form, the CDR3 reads TGTGCCAGCAGTTTATTCGGGGGGCCTGGGGCCAACGTCCTGACTTTC.

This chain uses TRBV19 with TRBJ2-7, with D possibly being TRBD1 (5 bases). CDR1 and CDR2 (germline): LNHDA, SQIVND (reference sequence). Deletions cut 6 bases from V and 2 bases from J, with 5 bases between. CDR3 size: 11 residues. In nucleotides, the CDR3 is TGTGCCAGTAGAGGGGCCTACGAGCAGTACTTC. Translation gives CASRGAYEQYF. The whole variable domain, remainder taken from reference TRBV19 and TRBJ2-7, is DGGITQSPKYLFRKEGQNVTLSCEQNLNHDAMYWYRQDPGQGLRLIYYSQIVNDFQKGDIAEGYSVSREKKESFPLTVTSAQKNPTAFYLCASRGAYEQYFGPGTRLTVT.

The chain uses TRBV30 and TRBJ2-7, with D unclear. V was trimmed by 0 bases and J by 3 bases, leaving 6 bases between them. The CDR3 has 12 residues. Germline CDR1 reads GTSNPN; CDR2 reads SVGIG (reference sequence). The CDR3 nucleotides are TGTGCCTGGAGTGTACCCAGCTACGAGCAGTACTTC. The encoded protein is CAWSVPSYEQYF. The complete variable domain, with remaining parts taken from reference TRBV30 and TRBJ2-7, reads SQTIHQWPATLVQPVGSPLSLECTVEGTSNPNLYWYRQAAGRGLQLLFYSVGIGQISSEVPQNLSASRPQDRQFILSSKKLLLSDSGFYLCAWSVPSYEQYFGPGTRLTVT.

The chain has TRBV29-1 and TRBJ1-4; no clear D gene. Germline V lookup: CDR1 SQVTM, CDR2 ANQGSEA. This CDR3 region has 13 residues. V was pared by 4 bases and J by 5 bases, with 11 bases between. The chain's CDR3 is CSVVVTDNEKLFF. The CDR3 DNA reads TGCAGCGTTGTCGTGACGGACAATGAAAAACTGTTTTTT.

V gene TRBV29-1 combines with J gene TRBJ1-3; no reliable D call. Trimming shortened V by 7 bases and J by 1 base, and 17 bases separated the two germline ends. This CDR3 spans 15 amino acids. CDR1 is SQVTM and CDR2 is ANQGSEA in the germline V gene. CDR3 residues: CSAVGDPVSGNTIYF. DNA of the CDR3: TGCAGCGCCGTCGGTGACCCCGTTTCTGGAAACACCATATATTTT.

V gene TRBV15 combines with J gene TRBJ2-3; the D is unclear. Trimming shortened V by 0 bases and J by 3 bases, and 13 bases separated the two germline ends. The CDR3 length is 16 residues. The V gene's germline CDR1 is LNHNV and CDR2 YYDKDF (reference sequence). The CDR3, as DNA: TGTGCCACCAGCAGAGATCAGGACCCCGTTACAGATACGCAGTATTTT. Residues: CATSRDQDPVTDTQYF.

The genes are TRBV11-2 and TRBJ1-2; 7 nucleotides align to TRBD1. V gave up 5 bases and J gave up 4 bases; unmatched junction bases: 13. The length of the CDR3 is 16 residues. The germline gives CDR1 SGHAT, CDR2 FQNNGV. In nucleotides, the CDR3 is TGTGCCAGCAGCCACTTCCGGGACAGCTACTTCTATGGCTACACCTTC. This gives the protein CASSHFRDSYFYGYTF.

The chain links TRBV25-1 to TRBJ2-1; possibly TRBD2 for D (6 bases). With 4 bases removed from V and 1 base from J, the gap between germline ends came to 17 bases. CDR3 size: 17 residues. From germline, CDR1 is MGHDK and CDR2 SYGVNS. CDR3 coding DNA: TGTGCCAGCAGTGGTTATAGCGCGGGAAGGTCCTACAATGAGCAGTTCTTC. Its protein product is CASSGYSAGRSYNEQFF.

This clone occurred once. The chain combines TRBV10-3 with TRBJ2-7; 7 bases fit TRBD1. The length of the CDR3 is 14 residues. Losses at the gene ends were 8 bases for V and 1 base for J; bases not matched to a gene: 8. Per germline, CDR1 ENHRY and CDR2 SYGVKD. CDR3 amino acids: CAIGDSQPSYEQYF. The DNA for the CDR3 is TGTGCCATCGGGGACAGCCAACCATCCTACGAGCAGTACTTC.

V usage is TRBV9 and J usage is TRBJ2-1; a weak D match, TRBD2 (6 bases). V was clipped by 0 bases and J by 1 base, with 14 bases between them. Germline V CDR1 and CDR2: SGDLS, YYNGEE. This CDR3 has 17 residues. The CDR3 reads CASSVAKDGRSYNEQFF. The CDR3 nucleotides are TGTGCCAGCAGCGTAGCTAAGGACGGGAGATCCTACAATGAGCAGTTCTTC.

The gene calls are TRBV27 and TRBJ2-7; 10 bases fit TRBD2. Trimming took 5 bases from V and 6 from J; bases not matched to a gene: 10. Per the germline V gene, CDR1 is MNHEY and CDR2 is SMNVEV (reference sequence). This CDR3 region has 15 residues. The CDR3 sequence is CASSGIAGGMGEQYF. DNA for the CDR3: TGTGCCAGCAGTGGGATAGCGGGAGGTATGGGCGAGCAGTACTTC.